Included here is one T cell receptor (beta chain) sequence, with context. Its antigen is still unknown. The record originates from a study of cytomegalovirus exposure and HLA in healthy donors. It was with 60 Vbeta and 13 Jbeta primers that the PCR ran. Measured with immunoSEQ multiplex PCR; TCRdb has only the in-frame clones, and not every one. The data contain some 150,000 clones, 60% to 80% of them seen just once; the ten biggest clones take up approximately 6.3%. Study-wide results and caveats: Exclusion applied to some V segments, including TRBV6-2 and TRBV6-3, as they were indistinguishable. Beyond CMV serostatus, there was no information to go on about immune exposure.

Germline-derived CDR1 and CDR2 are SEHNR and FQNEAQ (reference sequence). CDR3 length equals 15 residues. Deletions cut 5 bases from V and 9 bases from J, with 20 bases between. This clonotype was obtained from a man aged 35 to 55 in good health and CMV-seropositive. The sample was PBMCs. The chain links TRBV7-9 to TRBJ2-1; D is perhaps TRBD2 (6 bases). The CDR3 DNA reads TGTGCCAGCAGCCCTGATGGGGGAGGATCTGGTGAGCAGTTCTTC. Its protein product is CASSPDGGGSGEQFF.